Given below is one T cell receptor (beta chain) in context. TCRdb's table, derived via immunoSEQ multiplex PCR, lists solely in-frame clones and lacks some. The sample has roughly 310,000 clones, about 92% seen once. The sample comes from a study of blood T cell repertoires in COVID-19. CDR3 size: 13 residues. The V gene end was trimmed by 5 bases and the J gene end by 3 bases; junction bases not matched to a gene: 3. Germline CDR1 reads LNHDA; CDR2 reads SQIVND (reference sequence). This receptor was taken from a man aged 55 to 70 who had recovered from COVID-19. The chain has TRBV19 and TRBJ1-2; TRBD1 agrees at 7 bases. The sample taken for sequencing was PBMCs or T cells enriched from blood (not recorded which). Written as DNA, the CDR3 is TGTGCCAGTAGTGTCAGGGGGGACTATGGCTACACCTTC. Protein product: CASSVRGDYGYTF.